This T cell receptor (beta chain) emerged from a study of human T cells and chemical hapten exposure. On the study more broadly: The use of 2% DPC on approximately 2 cm by approximately 2 cm of upper inner arm skin constituted sensitization. During the roughly 25-week study period, patients had diphenylcyclopropenone applied to the scalp every week.

General observations from the study: Alopecia in the donors means their immune response may deviate from healthy people's.

In the authors' methods: Individual samples carried between roughly 23,224 and 750,000 TCRs, with 95,638 as the median. TCRdb itself ran the RACE reads through MiXCR, one entry per CDR3 protein. V and J calls and clone size were set by TCRdb, not the authors. The sample yields fewer than 45,000 distinct CDR3 sequences, 3% to 4.5% seen once. The germline V gene has CDR1 MDHEN and CDR2 SYDVKM. This CDR3 is built from 15 residues. V lost 5 bases and J lost 4; bases outside the gene matches: 9. The time point was: patch test 1, 2 weeks after DPC sensitization. Treatment reported: therapeutic diphenylcyclopropenone sensitization with weekly scalp DPC. From whole blood left unfractionated, total RNA was extracted. This clonotype was detected a few times. Its antigen is unidentified.

The V call is TRBV28, the J call TRBJ1-2; 8 nucleotides align to TRBD1. Sequenced material: whole blood, taken in connection with sensitization to the hapten diphenylcyclopropenone (DPC). The sequence was obtained from a man aged 50 to 60 with alopecia areata. Some clones in this sample may be carry-over from other donors' samples. CDR3 in DNA: TGTGCCAGCAGTGTACCAGGGGGCGGCGTCTATGGCTACACCTTC. It specifies CASSVPGGGVYGYTF.